This TCR beta chain was retrieved from a study of blood T cell repertoires in COVID-19. For the study at large: Sites across the United States, Italy and Spain contributed samples from acute and convalescent COVID-19. Nucleic acid was either cDNA or gDNA, and it came from T cells, B-cell-depleted T cells, or PBMCs.

Methods used by the authors: For nucleated cells, counts were estimated from reference gene primer amplification. Using immunoSEQ multiplex PCR, the repertoire was profiled, and TCRdb retains in-frame clones only, with some absent. V, J and clone size are those of that table, while D and trimming were read from the DNA. The sample shows about 270,000 clones, 80% to 90% of them seen only once. This CDR3 has 15 amino acids. Trimming at V came to 5 bases and at J to 4 bases, leaving 8 bases not matched to a gene. Germline CDR1 LNHDA, CDR2 SQIVND (reference sequence). The clonotype comes from a woman in her 70s with acute or convalescent COVID-19. Sequencing was carried out using peripheral blood. The gene calls are TRBV19 and TRBJ1-1, with 9 bases lining up with TRBD1. The CDR3 DNA is TGTGCCAGTAGTCCCGGGACAGGGTCAGGCACTGAAGCTTTCTTT. Translation: CASSPGTGSGTEAFF.